Listed below are T cell receptor beta chains from one sample, sequenced in a study of response to subunit inactivated influenza vaccine. One entry per CDR3 protein results from TCRdb running MiXCR on the RT-PCR reads. The repertoire holds 450,000 to 600,000 distinct CDR3 sequences, with roughly 7.9% as singletons. The sample consisted of PBMCs from blood, taken around 25 months after vaccination. These receptors came from a man aged 45-69 years who received an inactivated influenza vaccine. Each CDR3 is given with its conserved first and last residue. A D gene is named only where the DNA matches it firmly. Clone size is not always given. Where it is, it says once, few, many or a class for expanded clones.

j_call cdr3_length clone_size v_call d_call cdr3_aa cdr3_nt
TRBJ2-3 16 many TRBV3-1 TRBD2 CASSRFERGGRDTQYF TGTGCCAGCAGCCGGTTCGAGCGGGGGGGCCGAGATACGCAGTATTTT
TRBJ1-2 16 - TRBV20-1 - CSARAPPEEGHYGYTF TGCAGTGCTAGAGCGCCCCCGGAGGAAGGGCACTATGGCTACACCTTC
TRBJ2-3 14 many TRBV5-1 - CASSLVQGTDTQYF TGCGCCAGCAGCTTGGTACAGGGCACAGATACGCAGTATTTT
TRBJ2-3 15 many TRBV7-8 TRBD2 CASSPEGLAEDTQYF TGTGCCAGCAGCCCCGAGGGACTAGCCGAAGATACGCAGTATTTT
TRBJ1-1 14 - TRBV5-1 - CASSLQGGDTEAFF TGCGCCAGCAGCTTACAGGGTGGAGACACTGAAGCTTTCTTT
TRBJ2-1 12 few TRBV6-6 - CASSYTRDEQFF TGTGCCAGCAGTTACACACGGGATGAGCAGTTCTTC
TRBJ2-1 17 few TRBV19 TRBD2 CASSIFSPPSGDGEQFF TGTGCCAGTAGTATATTTTCCCCCCCTAGCGGGGACGGTGAGCAGTTCTTC
TRBJ2-7 16 - TRBV20-1 TRBD2 CSAREAIAGGLRGQYF TGCAGTGCTAGAGAGGCCATAGCGGGAGGCCTCCGCGGGCAGTACTTC
TRBJ2-1 15 few TRBV4-2 TRBD1 CASSLADRPYNEQFF TGTGCCAGCAGCCTCGCGGACAGGCCCTACAATGAGCAGTTCTTC
TRBJ2-7 14 many TRBV5-1 TRBD2 CASSPGLAGDEQYF TGCGCCAGCAGCCCGGGACTAGCGGGGGACGAGCAGTACTTC
TRBJ1-5 12 many TRBV7-2 - CASSVLNQPQHF TGTGCCAGCAGCGTGCTAAATCAGCCCCAGCATTTT
TRBJ1-5 14 many TRBV10-3 TRBD1 CAIRGGTGNQPQHF TGTGCCATCAGGGGGGGGACAGGCAATCAGCCCCAGCATTTT
TRBJ2-1 15 few TRBV6-2/TRBV6-3 - CASSFLRLVGNEQFF TGTGCCAGCAGTTTCTTGAGACTAGTCGGCAATGAGCAGTTCTTC
TRBJ2-2 13 few TRBV5-1 - CASTQRGAGELFF TGCGCCAGCACACAGAGAGGAGCCGGGGAGCTGTTTTTT
TRBJ2-7 14 - TRBV20-1 TRBD2 CSASPGLATSEQYF TGCAGTGCTAGCCCCGGACTAGCAACGAGCGAGCAGTACTTC